The following is a T cell receptor beta chain sequence with its context. Patients of the Seattle cohort, enrolled during active infection, were followed longitudinally. Under the authors' procedure: Reference gene primer amplification gave estimated nucleated cell counts. Method: immunoSEQ multiplex PCR; TCRdb's copy keeps in-frame clones and lacks some. The V and J calls and clone size are taken from that table; D and trimming were inferred from the DNA. The sample has 100,000 to 150,000 clones; 75% to 90% are singletons. These data originate in a study of blood T cell repertoires in COVID-19. Study at large: There were acute and convalescent COVID-19 samples, and they came from the United States, Italy and Spain.

This TCR was recovered from a man in his sixties with COVID-19, enrolled during active disease. Material for sequencing was peripheral blood.

CDR3 DNA: TGTGCCAGCAGCCCCGGGCCAGGGCCGGATCAGCCCCAGCATTTT. Translated: CASSPGPGPDQPQHF. The rearrangement links TRBV5-4 to TRBJ1-5; TRBD1 might be the D (5 bases). The CDR3 is 15 residues long. Germline CDR1 reads SGHNT; CDR2 reads YYREEE (reference sequence). Trimming removed 4 bases from V and 5 bases from J, with 16 bases in between.